This TCR beta chain appears in the sequencing data of a study of cytomegalovirus exposure and HLA in healthy donors. Broader study findings: A list of approximately 150 TCR beta chains associated with cytomegalovirus was given. Subsequent analysis found a tendency for first-cohort TCR clusters to co-occur within the 120 or so validation repertoires.

With regard to this clone: Its specificity is unknown.

The germline V gene has CDR1 ENHRY and CDR2 SYGVKD. The CDR3 has 14 amino acids. V was cut by 3 bases and J by 12 bases, with 17 bases left in between. TCRdb's copy holds only in-frame clones and misses some; the assay was immunoSEQ multiplex PCR. The sample carries roughly 75,000 clones, 94% recorded once. The chain carries TRBV10-3 and TRBJ1-4, with D possibly matching TRBD1 (6 bases). Sequenced: PBMCs. This TCR was recovered from a woman aged 18-30 years in good health and CMV-seropositive. The CDR3 spells CAISDRGELGQLFF. CDR3 in DNA: TGTGCCATCAGTGACAGGGGCGAATTGGGTCAACTGTTTTTT.